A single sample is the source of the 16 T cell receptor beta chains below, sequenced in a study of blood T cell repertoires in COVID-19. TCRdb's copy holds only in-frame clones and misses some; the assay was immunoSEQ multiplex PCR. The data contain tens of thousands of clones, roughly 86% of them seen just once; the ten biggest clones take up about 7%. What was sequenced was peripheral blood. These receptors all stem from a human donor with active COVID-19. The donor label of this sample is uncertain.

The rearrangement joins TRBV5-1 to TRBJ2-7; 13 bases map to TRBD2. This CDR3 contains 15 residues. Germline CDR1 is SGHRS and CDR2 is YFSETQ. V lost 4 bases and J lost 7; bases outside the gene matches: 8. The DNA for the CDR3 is TGCGCCAGCAGCATCGGACTAGCGGGAGTATTAGAGCAGTACTTC. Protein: CASSIGLAGVLEQYF.

CDR3 sequence (DNA): TGTGCCAGCAGCAAGGGGGTTTCGATCCCCGGGGAGCTGTTTTTT. This translates into CASSKGVSIPGELFF. The chain couples TRBV11-3 to TRBJ2-2, with D perhaps matching TRBD1 (6 bases). The germline CDR1 and CDR2 sequences are SGHNT and YENEEA. The length of the CDR3 is 15 residues. V was pared by 5 bases and J by 6 bases, with 16 bases between.

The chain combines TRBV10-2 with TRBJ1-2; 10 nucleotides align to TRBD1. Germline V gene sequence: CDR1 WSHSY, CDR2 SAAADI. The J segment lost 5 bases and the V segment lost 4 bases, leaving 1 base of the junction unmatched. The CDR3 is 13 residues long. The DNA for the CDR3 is TGCGCCAGCAGTGGGGGACAGGGGTATGGCTACACCTTC. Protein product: CASSGGQGYGYTF.

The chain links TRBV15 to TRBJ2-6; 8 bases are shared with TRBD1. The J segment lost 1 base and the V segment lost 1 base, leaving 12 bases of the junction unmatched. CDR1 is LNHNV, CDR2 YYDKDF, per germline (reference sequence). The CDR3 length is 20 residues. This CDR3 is CATSRARWTGKGSGANVLTF. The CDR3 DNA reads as TGTGCCACCAGCAGAGCCCGCTGGACAGGGAAAGGATCTGGGGCCAACGTCCTGACTTTC.

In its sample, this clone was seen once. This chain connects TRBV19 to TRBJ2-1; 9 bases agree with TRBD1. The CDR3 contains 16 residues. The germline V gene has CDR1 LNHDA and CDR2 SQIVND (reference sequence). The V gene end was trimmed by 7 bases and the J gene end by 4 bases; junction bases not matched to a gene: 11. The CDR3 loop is CASKIFGQGNYNEQFF. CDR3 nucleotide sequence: TGTGCCAGTAAAATCTTTGGACAGGGGAATTACAATGAGCAGTTCTTC.

CDR3 sequence (DNA): TGTGCAAGTCGCTTCCCTCGCCCCGAGGACACCATATATTTT. It yields the protein CASRFPRPEDTIYF. The chain uses TRBV12-2 and TRBJ1-3. TRBV12-2 is assigned pseudogene status. This CDR3 is 14 amino acids long.

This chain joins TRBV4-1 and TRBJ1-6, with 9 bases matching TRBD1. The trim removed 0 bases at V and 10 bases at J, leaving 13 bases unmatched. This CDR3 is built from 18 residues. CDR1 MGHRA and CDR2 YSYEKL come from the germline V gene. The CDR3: CASSQDGTGTAMGSPLHF. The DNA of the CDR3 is TGCGCCAGCAGCCAAGACGGGACAGGGACCGCCATGGGGTCACCCCTCCACTTT.

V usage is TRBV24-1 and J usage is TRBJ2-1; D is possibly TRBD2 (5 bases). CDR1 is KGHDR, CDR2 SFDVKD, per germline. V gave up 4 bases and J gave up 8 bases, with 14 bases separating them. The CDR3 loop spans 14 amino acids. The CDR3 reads CATSDRLAGDEQFF. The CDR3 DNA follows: TGTGCCACCAGTGACCGGTTGGCGGGCGATGAGCAGTTCTTC.

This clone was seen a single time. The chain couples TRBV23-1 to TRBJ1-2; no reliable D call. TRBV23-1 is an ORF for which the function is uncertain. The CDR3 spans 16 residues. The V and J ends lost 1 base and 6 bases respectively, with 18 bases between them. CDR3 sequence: CASSQWQAPPINGYTF. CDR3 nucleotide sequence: TGCGCCAGCAGTCAATGGCAGGCACCACCTATTAATGGCTACACCTTC.

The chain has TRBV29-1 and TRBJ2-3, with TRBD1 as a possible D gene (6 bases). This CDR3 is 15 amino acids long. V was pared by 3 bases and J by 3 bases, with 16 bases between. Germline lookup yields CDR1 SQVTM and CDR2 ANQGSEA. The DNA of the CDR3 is TGCAGCGTTGACGCCTCACAGGGATCGACAGATACGCAGTATTTT. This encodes CSVDASQGSTDTQYF.

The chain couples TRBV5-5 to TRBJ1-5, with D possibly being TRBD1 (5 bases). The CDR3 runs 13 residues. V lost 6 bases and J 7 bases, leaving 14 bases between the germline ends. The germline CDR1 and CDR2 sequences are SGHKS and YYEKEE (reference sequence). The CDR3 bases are TGTGCCAGCAACCCCGACAGTCACCAGCCCCAGCATTTT. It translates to CASNPDSHQPQHF.

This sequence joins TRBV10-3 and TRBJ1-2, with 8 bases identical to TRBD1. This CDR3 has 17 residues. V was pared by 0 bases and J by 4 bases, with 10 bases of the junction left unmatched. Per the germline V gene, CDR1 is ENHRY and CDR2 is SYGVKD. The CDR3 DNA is TGTGCCATCAGTGAGTCGCGATCGACAGGGGCAGGCTATGGCTACACCTTC. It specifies CAISESRSTGAGYGYTF.

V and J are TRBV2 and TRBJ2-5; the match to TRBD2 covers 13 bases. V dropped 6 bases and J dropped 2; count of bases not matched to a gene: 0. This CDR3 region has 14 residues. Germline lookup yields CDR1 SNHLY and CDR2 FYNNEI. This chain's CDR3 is CASRGLAGQETQYF. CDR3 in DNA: TGTGCCAGCAGGGGACTAGCGGGACAAGAGACCCAGTACTTC.

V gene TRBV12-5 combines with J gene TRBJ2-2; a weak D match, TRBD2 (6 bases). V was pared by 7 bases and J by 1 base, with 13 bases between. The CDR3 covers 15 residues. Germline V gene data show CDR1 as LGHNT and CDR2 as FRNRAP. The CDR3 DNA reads TGTGCTAGTGCCCGGGACTTAGGGAACACCGGGGAGCTGTTTTTT. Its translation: CASARDLGNTGELFF.

The DNA for the CDR3 is TGCAGCGGGCAGGGGGGTTGGGGAATGAACACTGAAGCTTTCTTT. As protein: CSGQGGWGMNTEAFF. The genes are TRBV29-1 and TRBJ1-1; 7 bases agree with TRBD1. The V gene end was trimmed by 7 bases and the J gene end by 0 bases; junction bases not matched to a gene: 11. Germline-derived CDR1 and CDR2 are SQVTM and ANQGSEA. This CDR3 has 15 residues.

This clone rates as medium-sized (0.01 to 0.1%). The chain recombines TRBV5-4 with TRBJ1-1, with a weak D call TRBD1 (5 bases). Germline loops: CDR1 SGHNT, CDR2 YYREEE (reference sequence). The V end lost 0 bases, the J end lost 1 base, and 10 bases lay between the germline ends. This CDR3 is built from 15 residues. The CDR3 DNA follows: TGTGCCAGCAGCTTGGTAGGGGAGGGGAACACTGAAGCTTTCTTT. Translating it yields CASSLVGEGNTEAFF.